The 21 T cell receptor beta chains below were found in one sample sequenced in a study of cytomegalovirus exposure and HLA in healthy donors. The study ran its PCR with 60 Vbeta and 13 Jbeta primers. The repertoire was sequenced with immunoSEQ multiplex PCR; TCRdb's copy has only in-frame clones and lacks some. This sample yields about 110,000 clones, of which roughly two thirds are seen a single time; 8.4% belongs to the top ten. Input material: PBMCs. The source is a man between 35 and 55 years old in good health and CMV-seronegative.

The V call is TRBV5-1, the J call TRBJ2-7, with D possibly matching TRBD1 (5 bases). V was pared by 5 bases and J by 2 bases, with 11 bases between. The length of the CDR3 is 13 residues. Germline CDR1 SGHRS, CDR2 YFSETQ. CDR3 in amino acids: CASSGTGAYEQYF. The CDR3 DNA is TGCGCCAGCAGTGGTACAGGAGCCTACGAGCAGTACTTC.

The chain couples TRBV19 to TRBJ2-1, with 7 bases matching TRBD2. Germline V CDR1 and CDR2: LNHDA, SQIVND (reference sequence). The V gene end was trimmed by 6 bases and the J gene end by 7 bases; junction bases not matched to a gene: 12. The CDR3 is 15 amino acids. In DNA form, the CDR3 reads TGTGCCAGTAGCCAGGGACTAACGGGCGATAATGAGCAGTTCTTC. Translation gives CASSQGLTGDNEQFF.

A few counts support this clone. The chain combines TRBV4-2 with TRBJ1-5, with 9 bases identical to TRBD1. The CDR3 length is 16 residues. CDR1 is LGHNA, CDR2 YNFKEQ, per germline. With 6 bases clipped from V and 0 bases from J, the junction kept 6 bases outside the gene matches. CDR3 DNA sequence: TGTGCCAGCAGTCAGACAGGGGGTGGTAGCAATCAGCCCCAGCATTTT. It specifies CASSQTGGGSNQPQHF.

The chain carries TRBV25-1 and TRBJ1-1; D is unresolved. Trimming took 2 bases from V and 4 from J, leaving 8 bases between them. From germline, CDR1 is MGHDK and CDR2 SYGVNS. This CDR3 has 13 amino acids. In nucleotides, the CDR3 is TGTGCCAGCAGTGAAATGGGGAGCACTGAAGCTTTCTTT. Amino acids: CASSEMGSTEAFF.

This clone was counted only a few times. The chain recombines TRBV7-6 with TRBJ2-5; D unresolved. The germline V and J ends were trimmed by 3 bases and 4 bases, with 3 bases remaining between them. CDR1 is SGHVS and CDR2 is FNYEAQ in the germline V gene. The CDR3 consists of 11 residues. The CDR3 sequence: CASSFRETQYF. In DNA form, the CDR3 reads TGTGCCAGCAGCTTTCGAGAGACCCAGTACTTC.

The CDR3 region is CSVEDSGSGEQYF. The CDR3 DNA follows: TGCAGCGTTGAAGATTCGGGGTCCGGCGAGCAGTACTTC. V and J are TRBV29-1 and TRBJ2-7; D is perhaps TRBD2 (5 bases). Trimming took 0 bases from V and 6 from J, leaving 12 bases between them. CDR3 length equals 13 residues. CDR1 is SQVTM and CDR2 is ANQGSEA in the germline V gene.

In the case of this clone: The junction departs from germline at one end; a sequencing error may be responsible. As DNA, the CDR3 is TGTGCTAGCAGCCCAACCACAGCGGGGAGCACAGATACGCAGTATTTT. Its translation is CASSPTTAGSTDTQYF. The genes are TRBV7-7 and TRBJ2-3, with TRBD2 identical over 7 bases. The CDR3 has 16 amino acids. Germline CDR1 and CDR2: SSHAT and FNYEAQ (reference sequence).

In regard to this clone: An end of the junction differs from the germline gene, which may be a read error. The V gene is TRBV5-6, the J gene TRBJ2-5, with D uncertain. CDR1 is SGHDT, CDR2 YYEEEE, per germline. CDR3 length equals 11 residues. In nucleotides, the CDR3 is TGTGCCAGCAGCTTGAGAGAGGCCCAGTACTTC. Translating gives CASSLREAQYF.

This clone was observed once. This chain uses TRBV29-1 with TRBJ2-7; 8 positions agree with TRBD2. The CDR3 extends over 13 amino acids. The trim removed 3 bases at V and 6 bases at J, leaving 7 bases unmatched. CDR1 is SQVTM and CDR2 is ANQGSEA in the germline V gene. CDR3 loop: CSVERGRGGEQYF. CDR3 in DNA: TGCAGCGTTGAGAGGGGCCGGGGGGGCGAGCAGTACTTC.

This sequence joins TRBV19 and TRBJ2-1; D is ambiguous. This CDR3 contains 15 residues. V was cut by 3 bases and J by 1 base, with 10 bases left in between. Germline V gene data show CDR1 as LNHDA and CDR2 as SQIVND (reference sequence). CDR3 sequence reads: CASSIVGISYNEQFF. The CDR3, as DNA: TGTGCCAGTAGTATTGTTGGCATTTCCTACAATGAGCAGTTCTTC.

The V call is TRBV15, the J call TRBJ2-2; 10 bases are a match to TRBD1. The CDR3 is 19 residues long. Per germline, CDR1 LNHNV and CDR2 YYDKDF (reference sequence). V lost 0 bases, J lost 5 bases, and 12 bases stayed unmatched. The CDR3: CATSRETAGTGASTGELFF. The DNA of the CDR3 is TGTGCCACCAGCAGAGAAACCGCCGGGACAGGGGCCTCAACCGGGGAGCTGTTTTTT.

J is TRBJ2-2 and V is TRBV9; 12 bases are shared with TRBD2. This CDR3 is 18 amino acids long. V gave up 4 bases and J gave up 2 bases; unmatched junction bases: 9. Germline CDR1 is SGDLS and CDR2 is YYNGEE. The CDR3 DNA sequence: TGTGCCAGCAGCCCCTACAGGACTAGCGGGGTTAACACCGGGGAGCTGTTTTTT. Its protein is CASSPYRTSGVNTGELFF. Full variable domain (remainder filled in from reference TRBV9 and TRBJ2-2): DSGVTQTPKHLITATGQRVTLRCSPRSGDLSVYWYQQSLDQGLQFLIQYYNGEERAKGNILERFSAQQFPDLHSELNLSSLELGDSALYFCASSPYRTSGVNTGELFFGEGSRLTVL.

The chain uses TRBV6-1 and TRBJ1-2, with 10 positions matching TRBD1. Unmatched junction bases numbered 11, after V lost 6 bases and J lost 4 bases. Germline-derived CDR1 and CDR2 are MNHNS and SASEGT. This CDR3 has 16 amino acids. The CDR3 loop is CASSERPRTGGYGYTF. CDR3 nucleotides: TGTGCCAGCAGCGAACGCCCGAGGACAGGGGGCTATGGCTACACCTTC.

This sequence joins TRBV7-2 and TRBJ1-1; D is uncertain. The germline V and J ends were trimmed by 1 base and 6 bases, with 9 bases remaining between them. CDR3 length: 13 amino acids. The germline V gene has CDR1 SGHTA and CDR2 FQGNSA. The CDR3 region is CASSLDPWPEAFF. The DNA for the CDR3 is TGTGCCAGCAGCTTAGACCCGTGGCCTGAAGCTTTCTTT.

The rearrangement joins TRBV5-4 to TRBJ2-5, with D maybe TRBD2 (5 bases). Trimming took off 3 bases at V and 1 base at J, with 16 bases between the two ends. Germline CDR1 SGHNT, CDR2 YYREEE (reference sequence). The CDR3 runs 16 residues. Here the CDR3 reads CASSSITGGLQETQYF. In nucleotides, the CDR3 is TGTGCCAGCAGCTCGATCACTGGAGGCCTCCAAGAGACCCAGTACTTC.

This rearrangement joins TRBV5-5 to TRBJ1-4, with 7 positions matching TRBD1. V gave up 4 bases and J gave up 10 bases; unmatched junction bases: 10. In germline, CDR1 is SGHKS, CDR2 YYEKEE (reference sequence). CDR3 size: 14 residues. In DNA, the CDR3 is TGTGCCAGCAGCCGAGGGACAGAATTAGGAAAACTGTTTTTT. It translates to CASSRGTELGKLFF.

The chain joins TRBV7-8 to TRBJ2-2; possibly TRBD2 for D (6 bases). In germline, CDR1 is SGHVS, CDR2 FQNEAQ. With 3 bases removed from V and 5 bases from J, the gap between germline ends came to 7 bases. The CDR3 has 13 amino acids. The CDR3 sequence is CASSFAGTGELFF. In nucleotides, the CDR3 is TGTGCCAGCAGCTTCGCGGGGACCGGGGAGCTGTTTTTT.

The chain combines TRBV2 with TRBJ2-7; 9 bases fit TRBD2. This CDR3 is 13 amino acids long. Germline assignment: CDR1 SNHLY and CDR2 FYNNEI. Trimming took 6 bases from V and 3 from J; bases not matched to a gene: 3. The CDR3 DNA sequence: TGTGCCAGCAGCGGACTAGCGAGCTACGAGCAGTACTTC. This translates into CASSGLASYEQYF. The full variable domain, with the rest looked up from reference TRBV2 and TRBJ2-7, is EPEVTQTPSHQVTQMGQEVILRCVPISNHLYFYWYRQILGQKVEFLVSFYNNEISEKSEIFDDQFSVERPDGSNFTLKIRSTKLEDSAMYFCASSGLASYEQYFGPGTRLTVT.

In this sample, this clone turned up a few times. The chain has TRBV5-6 and TRBJ1-6; D is unresolved. The CDR3 extends over 14 amino acids. Trimming stripped 2 bases from V and 4 bases from J, with 7 bases between. CDR1 is SGHDT, CDR2 YYEEEE, per germline. The chain's CDR3 is CASSFNSYNSPLHF. The CDR3 region has the DNA TGTGCCAGCAGCTTTAACAGTTATAATTCACCCCTCCACTTT.

The chain uses TRBV7-9 and TRBJ1-2, with D perhaps matching TRBD1 (5 bases). This CDR3 spans 14 amino acids. Trimming shortened V by 5 bases and J by 4 bases, and 14 bases separated the two germline ends. CDR1 and CDR2 (germline): SEHNR, FQNEAQ (reference sequence). The CDR3, as DNA: TGTGCCAGCAGCCATGTCAGGGAACTCTATGGCTACACCTTC. It is translated as CASSHVRELYGYTF. Full variable domain (missing parts from reference TRBV7-9 and TRBJ1-2): DTGVSQNPRHKITKRGQNVTFRCDPISEHNRLYWYRQTLGQGPEFLTYFQNEAQLEKSRLLSDRFSAERPKGSFSTLEIQRTEQGDSAMYLCASSHVRELYGYTFGSGTRLTVV.

The sample holds a few counts of this clone. The chain has TRBV4-1 and TRBJ2-7; 7 nucleotides align to TRBD1. There are 19 residues in the CDR3. The germline V gene encodes CDR1 MGHRA and CDR2 YSYEKL. With 2 bases clipped from V and 0 bases from J, the junction kept 16 bases outside the gene matches. CDR3 sequence (DNA): TGCGCCAGCAGCCAAACACCGAAGAATCCCGGGACAGTCTCCTACGAGCAGTACTTC. Protein: CASSQTPKNPGTVSYEQYF.